This entry is about one TCR beta chain. Antigen: not known. Losses at the gene ends were 3 bases for V and 0 bases for J; bases not matched to a gene: 3. The germline V gene encodes CDR1 SGHKS and CDR2 YYEKEE (reference sequence). The CDR3 runs 15 residues. TCRdb called the RT-PCR reads again in MiXCR, with one record for every CDR3 protein. The sample holds under 550,000 distinct CDR3 sequences, approximately 7.3% seen once. This specimen belongs to a study of response to subunit inactivated influenza vaccine. Study findings and constraints: Authors suggested few new T cells are recruited by each seasonal influenza vaccination.

Sequencing used PBMCs from blood, obtained roughly 24 months after vaccination. This receptor was taken from a man in his fifties or sixties who received an inactivated influenza vaccine. The chain employs TRBV5-5 and TRBJ2-3; 8 bases are a match to TRBD1. The CDR3 DNA reads TGTGCCAGCAGCTCGACAGGGGCTAGCACAGATACGCAGTATTTT. Encoded protein: CASSSTGASTDTQYF.